Below, 8 T cell receptor beta chains from the same sample are listed, as sequenced in a study of neoadjuvant anti-PD-1 for oral cavity cancer. Data came from immunoSEQ multiplex PCR; TCRdb stores just in-frame clones and leaves some out. This sample has approximately 7,700 clones, with around 46% found just once. Source: tumor tissue, taken before nivolumab (anti-PD-1) treatment. These receptors were taken from a person aged 35-79 years with oral cavity squamous cell carcinoma.

Sample share makes this clone large. The rearrangement links TRBV15 to TRBJ1-1, with D uncertain. V dropped 5 bases and J dropped 4 bases, with 8 bases sitting between them. Germline V gene data show CDR1 as LNHNV and CDR2 as YYDKDF (reference sequence). The CDR3 loop spans 12 amino acids. The CDR3 region has the DNA TGTGCCACCAGCGGCGACCGCACTGAAGCTTTCTTT. Protein sequence: CATSGDRTEAFF.

The chain has TRBV6-5 and TRBJ1-4, with D hard to call. The CDR3 contains 14 residues. Germline-derived CDR1 and CDR2 are MNHEY and SVGAGI. Trimming took 3 bases from V and 8 from J, leaving 13 bases between them. The CDR3 loop is CASSYFPGSEKLFF. The DNA of the CDR3 is TGTGCCAGCAGTTATTTCCCAGGATCCGAAAAACTGTTTTTT.

The rearrangement uses TRBV19 and TRBJ1-4; 7 nucleotides match TRBD1. J gave up 7 bases and V 3 bases, and 8 bases lay outside the gene matches. The CDR3 sequence is 15 residues long. CDR1 LNHDA and CDR2 SQIVND come from the germline V gene (reference sequence). CDR3 sequence reads: CASSIGDSDSEKLFF. The CDR3 DNA sequence: TGTGCCAGTAGTATCGGGGACAGCGACTCTGAAAAACTGTTTTTT. Complete variable domain (other parts from reference TRBV19 and TRBJ1-4): DGGITQSPKYLFRKEGQNVTLSCEQNLNHDAMYWYRQDPGQGLRLIYYSQIVNDFQKGDIAEGYSVSREKKESFPLTVTSAQKNPTAFYLCASSIGDSDSEKLFFGSGTQLSVL.

The genes are TRBV10-3 and TRBJ2-7; D remains ambiguous. V shed 6 bases and J shed 2 bases, with 11 bases lying between them. Germline loops: CDR1 ENHRY, CDR2 SYGVKD. The CDR3 spans 13 residues. The CDR3 DNA sequence: TGTGCCATCAGGAAGACCGAGGCCTACGAGCAGTACTTC. Its translation is CAIRKTEAYEQYF.

The rearrangement uses TRBV25-1 and TRBJ2-5; 10 bases agree with TRBD2. There are 15 residues in the CDR3. Germline V lookup: CDR1 MGHDK, CDR2 SYGVNS. The V segment lost 5 bases and the J segment 5 bases; nucleotides outside the gene matches: 8. The CDR3 bases are TGTGCCAGCAGTAGAGGGCTAGCGGGAGTTGAGACCCAGTACTTC. Translating gives CASSRGLAGVETQYF.

The chain links TRBV5-4 to TRBJ1-1, with no clear D. The ends were cut back, 0 bases at V and 0 bases at J, with 3 bases in the middle. Germline-derived CDR1 and CDR2 are SGHNT and YYREEE (reference sequence). The CDR3 is made up of 13 amino acids. The CDR3 region has the DNA TGTGCCAGCAGCTTGGAAGTGAACACTGAAGCTTTCTTT. Its translation: CASSLEVNTEAFF.

This clone was counted only a few times. The V call is TRBV4-1, the J call TRBJ2-7, with D possibly being TRBD2 (5 bases). This CDR3 is 12 amino acids long. Germline assignment: CDR1 MGHRA and CDR2 YSYEKL. Trimming removed 4 bases at V and 6 bases at J, with 10 bases between. CDR3 protein: CASSPGIGEQYF. Written as DNA, the CDR3 is TGCGCCAGCAGCCCCGGGATTGGCGAGCAGTACTTC.

The chain is built from TRBV5-4 and TRBJ1-2, with 7 bases lining up with TRBD1. The CDR3 has 12 amino acids. Germline CDR1 and CDR2: SGHNT and YYREEE (reference sequence). J gave up 5 bases and V 7 bases, and 5 bases lay outside the gene matches. This CDR3 is CASGDRTYGYTF. DNA of the CDR3: TGTGCCAGCGGGGACAGAACATATGGCTACACCTTC.